This T cell receptor beta chain appears in the sequencing data of a study of vaccination and CD4 T cells after COVID-19. Study summary: Vaccinees got either two BNT162b2 doses or two mRNA-1273 doses. The authors exposed cells to overlapping spike peptides derived from SARS-CoV-2, HCoV-NL63, HCoV-OC43 and HCoV-229E.

Per the germline V gene, CDR1 is SEHNR and CDR2 is FQNEAQ (reference sequence). The CDR3 is 14 amino acids. The germline V and J ends were trimmed by 3 bases and 10 bases, with 13 bases remaining between them. A few counts support this clonotype. Its antigen is not known. Treatment reported: roughly nine-day PBMC culture with coronavirus spike peptide pools or control peptides (ViraFEST assay). ViraFEST expanded antigen-specific T cells with peptide pools, then sequenced TCRs. Sequenced with the Oncomine TCR Beta short-read assay was DNA taken from cultured CD4+ T cells. Genomic DNA was isolated from CD4+ T cells that had been cultured. MiXCR, run by TCRdb on the PCR reads, gives a single entry per CDR3 protein. The sample lists 20,000 to 25,000 distinct CDR3 sequences; about 51% were seen once.

Sequenced material: CD4+ T cells from blood, cultured in vitro. This clonotype was obtained from a human donor who had recovered from COVID-19. This chain links TRBV7-9 with TRBJ1-6; D gene uncertain. The CDR3 DNA sequence: TGTGCCAGCAGCTTGGGTCAGGACGAATCACCCCTCCACTTT. This codes for CASSLGQDESPLHF.